This T cell receptor beta chain stems from a study of CD8+ T cells in alopecia areata (dated by TCRdb to the late 2010s). At the level of the whole study: Skin from C3H/HeJ donors aged roughly 6-13 months with spontaneous alopecia was grafted onto female C3H/HeJ recipients aged roughly 7-11 weeks. To study T cell clonal expansion in alopecia areata, the researchers applied high-throughput TCRbeta sequencing to both the C3H/HeJ mouse model and human patients. On the human side, TCRbeta sequencing was run on scalp tissue and on sorted CD4+ and CD8+ peripheral blood T cells from healthy controls and from alopecia areata patients with either patchy or totalis/universalis disease. Scalp clonality was compared among normal scalp (n=4), patchy alopecia areata scalp (n=8), and alopecia totalis/universalis scalp (n=8). RNA came from the PAXgene miRNA kit for fixed scalp, the miRNeasy kit for PBMCs, and the RNeasy kit for mouse skin. TCRbeta CDR3 regions were amplified by immunoSEQ multiplex PCR with 35 Vbeta forward and 13 Jbeta reverse primers. Study-level results and caveats: Compared with normal scalp, lesional scalp, particularly in alopecia totalis/universalis, had higher clonality and more expanded CD8+ clones, which suggests antigenic drive. Resident alphabeta T cells in normal human skin are also sequenced, complicating scalp TCR repertoire analysis, unlike mouse skin dominated by gammadelta T cells. Shared TCR sequences between patients were less evident than in mice, which may be partly attributable to HLA diversity in the patient population.

Library preparation used the immunoSEQ multiplex PCR assay. To provide template for TCR sequencing, every sample had RNA extracted and reverse transcribed into cDNA. First-strand cDNA was synthesized with SuperScript III using a 2:1 mix of oligo-dT and random hexamers. A synthetic immune receptor repertoire was used to measure amplification bias, and any remaining bias was corrected computationally. Sequencing of the libraries was done on Illumina HiSeq with 60 bp reads that cover the CDR3, reading from J toward V. The paper's processing steps were these. After raw reads were preprocessed to remove errors, the CDR3 was defined following IMGT conventions as running from the conserved cysteine to phenylalanine. Clonality was computed by normalizing Shannon entropy by log2 of the number of productive unique TCRs and subtracting the result from 1. Whether each scalp clone was CD4 or CD8 was inferred by checking scalp TCRbeta sequences against the CD4 and CD8 repertoires from sorted blood. The source is immuneACCESS, and TCRdb retained only in-frame sequences with V and J called. Part of the clones is not carried over; for the studies checked, unresolved V genes explain less than half of this, and the remainder is unexplained. D and trimming were read from the DNA, whereas the V and J calls and clone size are those reported in that table. The sample counts approximately 110,000 clones, each observed more than once. Jointly, the top ten make up 15% to 20% of the sample.

The V end loses 2 bases and the J end loses 7 bases, and a stretch of 10 bases separates them. Reading the germline V gene (reference sequence) gives CDR1 FNHDT and CDR2 SITEND. The CDR3 runs 14 residues from the cysteine to the phenylalanine. The 33 bases shown cover part of the CDR3, and their frame starts at base 1. Comments on this clone: Its specific antigen is unknown. DNA and listed protein disagree at residue 11, so the protein shown here was translated from the DNA. The receptor originates from a mouse, and its gene names and germline sequences are accordingly murine. The CDR3 end is not reached by the read, which stops 3 residues before it; the germline J gene fills it in.

The sequence joins TRBV19 to TRBJ1-6; TRBD1 might be the D gene, on 5 matching bases. TRBJ1-6 is flagged as an ORF with uncertain function. Sequencing was performed on lesional skin. This clonotype was obtained from a C3H/HeJ mouse with alopecia areata. Mice from this strain have the MHC haplotype H2-k. CDR3 region: CASSITGGNSPLYF. CDR3 bases read: TGTGCCAGCAGTATTACAGGAGGGAATTCGCCC.